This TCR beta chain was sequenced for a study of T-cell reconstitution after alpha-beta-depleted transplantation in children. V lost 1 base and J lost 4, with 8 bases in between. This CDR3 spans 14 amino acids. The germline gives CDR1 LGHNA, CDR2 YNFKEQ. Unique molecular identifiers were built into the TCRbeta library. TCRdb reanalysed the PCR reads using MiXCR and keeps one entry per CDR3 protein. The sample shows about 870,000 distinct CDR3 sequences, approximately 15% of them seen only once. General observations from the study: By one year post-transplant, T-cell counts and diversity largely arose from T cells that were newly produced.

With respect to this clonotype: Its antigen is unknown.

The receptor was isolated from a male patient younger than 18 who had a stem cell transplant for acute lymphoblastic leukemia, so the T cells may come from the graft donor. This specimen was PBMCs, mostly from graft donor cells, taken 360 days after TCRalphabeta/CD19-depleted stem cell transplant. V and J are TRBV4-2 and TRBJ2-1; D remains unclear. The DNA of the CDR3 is TGTGCCAGCAGCCAAGGACGGCAGTACAATGAGCAGTTCTTC. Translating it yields CASSQGRQYNEQFF.